These T cell receptor beta chains were read from a single sample in a study of blood T cell repertoires in COVID-19. TCRdb's table, derived via immunoSEQ multiplex PCR, lists solely in-frame clones and lacks some. The sample includes 300,000 to 400,000 clones, around 86% of them seen just once. The sequencing sample was made of PBMCs or T cells enriched from blood (not recorded which). Receptors originate from a woman in her forties with acute COVID-19. The CDR3 runs from the conserved cysteine through the conserved F or W. A D gene is named only where the DNA matches it firmly. Some rows mark clone size as missing; the rest say once, few, many or name a class of expanded clone.

d_call	v_call	clone_size	j_call	cdr3_nt	cdr3_aa
.	TRBV6-2/TRBV6-3	.	TRBJ1-1	TGTGCCAGCAGTCACGGGGAGAGTACTGAAGCTTTCTTT	CASSHGESTEAFF
.	TRBV11-2	once	TRBJ2-4	TGTGCCAGCAGCCCAAAAAGGGACTTCTTAGCCAAAAACATTCAGTACTTC	CASSPKRDFLAKNIQYF
TRBD1	TRBV28	.	TRBJ1-5	TGTGCCAGCAGTCCCGGACAGGGGCACAATCAGCCCCAGCATTTT	CASSPGQGHNQPQHF
TRBD2	TRBV7-2	.	TRBJ2-1	TGTGCCAGCAGCCCATCGTTCGGGAGGGCCTACAATGAGCAGTTCTTC	CASSPSFGRAYNEQFF
TRBD1	TRBV19	.	TRBJ1-1	TGTGCCAGTAGTGGCCCCGGGACAGCGAACACTGAAGCTTTCTTT	CASSGPGTANTEAFF
TRBD2	TRBV6-5	.	TRBJ2-7	TGTGCCAGCAAGTATCGGGAGGACTACGAGCAGTACTTC	CASKYREDYEQYF
.	TRBV18	.	TRBJ2-1	TGTGCCAGCTCACCACCGGCCGGGACTAATGAGCAGTTCTTC	CASSPPAGTNEQFF
.	TRBV19	once	TRBJ1-6	TGTGCCAGTAGACCCGGGTTGGAGATTTATAATTCACCCCTCCACTTT	CASRPGLEIYNSPLHF
TRBD1	TRBV12-3/TRBV12-4	.	TRBJ2-7	TGTGCCATCCGGGACAGCCGCTCCTACGAGCAGTACTTC	CAIRDSRSYEQYF
.	TRBV27	once	TRBJ2-5	TGTGCCAGCAGCGACCGGGATGTCCAGTACTTC	CASSDRDVQYF
.	TRBV11-2	.	TRBJ2-1	TGTGCCTGCACAGGGTGGGACTACAATGAGCAGTTCTTC	CACTGWDYNEQFF
.	TRBV6-1	.	TRBJ2-4	TGTGCCAGCAGTGAAGCATGGGGGCCTAGTCACCAGTACTTC	CASSEAWGPSHQYF
.	TRBV7-9	.	TRBJ1-1	TGTGCCAGCAGCTTAGTACAGCTCACTGAAGCTTTCTTT	CASSLVQLTEAFF
TRBD2	TRBV4-3	.	TRBJ2-5	TGCGCCAGCAGCCAAGGACTAGCGGTACAGCAAGAGACCCAGTACTTC	CASSQGLAVQQETQYF
.	TRBV6-1	.	TRBJ2-3	TGTGCCAGCAGTGGAAACAGGGTTTCAGTGGGTGCAGATACGCAGTATTTT	CASSGNRVSVGADTQYF
.	TRBV11-3	.	TRBJ2-5	TGTGCCAGCAGCCTCACTAGCCAAGAGACCCAGTACTTC	CASSLTSQETQYF
.	TRBV11-3	.	TRBJ2-1	TGTGCCAGCAGCCCACAGGGGACTAGCTCCTACAATGAGCAGTTCTTC	CASSPQGTSSYNEQFF
.	TRBV6-2/TRBV6-3	once	TRBJ1-1	TGTGCCAGCAGTTACGACAGGAACACTGAAGCTTTCTTT	CASSYDRNTEAFF
.	TRBV14	.	TRBJ1-1	TGTGCCAGCAGCCAAGGTCGGGGTTGGGGCACTGAAGCTTTCTTT	CASSQGRGWGTEAFF
.	TRBV25-1	.	TRBJ1-4	TGTGCCAGCAGTGAACCCATTGGACTGTATGAAAAACTGTTTTTT	CASSEPIGLYEKLFF
TRBD1	TRBV4-2	once	TRBJ1-1	TGTGCCAGCAGCCAAGTCGGGACAGGGCACGACACTGAAGCTTTCTTT	CASSQVGTGHDTEAFF
TRBD1	TRBV19	.	TRBJ1-5	TGTGCCAGTACCAGGGACAGGCTGACCCTCGTTAGCAATCAGCCCCAGCATTTT	CASTRDRLTLVSNQPQHF
.	TRBV9	.	TRBJ2-3	TGTGCCAGCAGCGTAGGTGCAGGAGGTACGCAGTATTTT	CASSVGAGGTQYF
.	TRBV28	few	TRBJ2-7	TGTGCCAGCAGTCCCCCGGAGACAGCCTCCTACGAGCAGTACTTC	CASSPPETASYEQYF
TRBD1	TRBV7-8	.	TRBJ1-2	TGTGCCAGCAGCTTATCGGGGACAGGGGGCATCTATGGCTACACCTTC	CASSLSGTGGIYGYTF
.	TRBV6-5	.	TRBJ1-2	TGTGCCAGCAAGACCCAGGGCTATGGCTACACCTTC	CASKTQGYGYTF
.	TRBV6-6	.	TRBJ1-2	TGTGCCAGTCATCTTGAGGACTATGGCTACACCTTC	CASHLEDYGYTF
.	TRBV21-1	.	TRBJ2-3	TGTGCCAGCAGCAAACTTACTAGCGGGAGGGCGACAGATACGCAGTATTTT	CASSKLTSGRATDTQYF
TRBD2	TRBV7-2	.	TRBJ2-1	TGTGCCAGCAGCTCTTCCGGGACTAGCGGGAGTTGGACCTACAATGAGCAGTTCTTC	CASSSSGTSGSWTYNEQFF
.	TRBV6-5	.	TRBJ2-7	TGTGCCAGCAGTTCTAGGACTTATAGAGCCTACGAGCAGTACTTC	CASSSRTYRAYEQYF
TRBD2	TRBV28	.	TRBJ2-5	TGTGCCAGCAGTCTCGGACTAGCGGGACGAAAGACCCAGTACTTC	CASSLGLAGRKTQYF
.	TRBV6-5	.	TRBJ1-3	TGTGCCAGCAGTCTGGAGATCTCTGGAAACACCATATATTTT	CASSLEISGNTIYF
TRBD1	TRBV6-2/TRBV6-3	.	TRBJ1-2	TGTGCCAGCAGTAGCCCCGGGACAGCTTACTATGGCTACACCTTC	CASSSPGTAYYGYTF
TRBD2	TRBV20-1	.	TRBJ2-1	TGCAGTGCTAGTGACTCGTCGGGAGGGCCGCGTGAGCAGTTCTTC	CSASDSSGGPREQFF
TRBD1	TRBV29-1	.	TRBJ2-2	TGCAGCGTCAACAGGGGAACCGGGGAGCTGTTTTTT	CSVNRGTGELFF
.	TRBV10-3	.	TRBJ2-2	TGTGCCATCAGTGCGCGGGACCCTCATTGGGCCACCGGGGAGCTGTTTTTT	CAISARDPHWATGELFF
.	TRBV2	.	TRBJ2-7	TGTGCCAGCAGTCGTGGGGGTGGGAGGAGAGAGCAGTACTTC	CASSRGGGRREQYF